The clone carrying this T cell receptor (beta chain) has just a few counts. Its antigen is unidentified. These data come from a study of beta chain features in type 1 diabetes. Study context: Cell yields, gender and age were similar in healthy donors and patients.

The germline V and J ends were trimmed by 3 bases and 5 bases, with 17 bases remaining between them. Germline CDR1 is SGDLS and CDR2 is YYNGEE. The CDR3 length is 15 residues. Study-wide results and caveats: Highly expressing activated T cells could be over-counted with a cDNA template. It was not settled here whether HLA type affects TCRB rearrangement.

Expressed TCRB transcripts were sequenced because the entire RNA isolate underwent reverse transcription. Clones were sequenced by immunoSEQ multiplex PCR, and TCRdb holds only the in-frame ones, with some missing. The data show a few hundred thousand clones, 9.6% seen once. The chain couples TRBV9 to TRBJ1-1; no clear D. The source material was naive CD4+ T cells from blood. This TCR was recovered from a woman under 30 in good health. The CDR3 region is CASSAFVGVGTEAFF. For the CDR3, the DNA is TGTGCCAGCAGCGCCTTTGTGGGAGTCGGGACTGAAGCTTTCTTT.